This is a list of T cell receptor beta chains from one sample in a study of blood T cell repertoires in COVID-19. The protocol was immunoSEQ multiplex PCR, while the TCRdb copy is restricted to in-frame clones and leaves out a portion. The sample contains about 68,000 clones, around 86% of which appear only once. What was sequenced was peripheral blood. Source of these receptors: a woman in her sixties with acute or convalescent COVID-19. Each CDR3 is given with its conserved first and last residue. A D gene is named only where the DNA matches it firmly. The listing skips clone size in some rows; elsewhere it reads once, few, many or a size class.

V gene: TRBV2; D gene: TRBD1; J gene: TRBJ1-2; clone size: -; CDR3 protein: CASSPRTGKDYGYTF; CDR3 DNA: TGTGCCAGCAGTCCCCGGACAGGGAAGGACTATGGCTACACCTTC
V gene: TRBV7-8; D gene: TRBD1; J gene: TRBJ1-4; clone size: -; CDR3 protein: CASSMDREAEKLFF; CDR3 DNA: TGTGCCAGCAGCATGGACAGGGAAGCTGAAAAACTGTTTTTT
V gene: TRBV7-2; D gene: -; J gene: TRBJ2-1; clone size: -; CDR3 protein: CASSGINSNEQFF; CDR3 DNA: TGTGCCAGCAGCGGAATCAACAGCAATGAGCAGTTCTTC
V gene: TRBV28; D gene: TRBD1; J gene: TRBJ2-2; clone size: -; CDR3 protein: CASSSTVNRDRGGTGELFF; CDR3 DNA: TGTGCCAGCAGTTCCACCGTCAACCGGGACAGGGGGGGCACCGGGGAGCTGTTTTTT
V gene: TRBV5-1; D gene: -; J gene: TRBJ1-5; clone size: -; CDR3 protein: CASSRYSNQPQHF; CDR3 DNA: TGCGCCAGCAGCCGCTATAGCAATCAGCCCCAGCATTTT
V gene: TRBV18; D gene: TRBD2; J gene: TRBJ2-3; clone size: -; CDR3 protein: CASSQLAGEKDTQYF; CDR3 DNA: TGTGCCAGCTCACAGCTAGCGGGAGAAAAGGATACGCAGTATTTT
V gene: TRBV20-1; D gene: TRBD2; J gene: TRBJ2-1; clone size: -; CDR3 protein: CSASWLAGGLYNEQFF; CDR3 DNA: TGCAGTGCTAGTTGGCTGGCGGGAGGGCTCTACAATGAGCAGTTCTTC
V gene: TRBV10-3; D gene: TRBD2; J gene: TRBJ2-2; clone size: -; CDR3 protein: CAIRTSGGADGELFF; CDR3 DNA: TGTGCCATAAGGACTAGCGGGGGGGCCGACGGGGAGCTGTTTTTT
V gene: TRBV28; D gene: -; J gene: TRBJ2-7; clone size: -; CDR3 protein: CASRGLTYEQYF; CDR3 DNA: TGTGCCAGCAGGGGGCTTACCTACGAGCAGTACTTC
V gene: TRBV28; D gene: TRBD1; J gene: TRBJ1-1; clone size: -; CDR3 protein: CASRERTGSVAEAFF; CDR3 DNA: TGTGCCAGCAGGGAAAGGACAGGGAGTGTGGCTGAAGCTTTCTTT
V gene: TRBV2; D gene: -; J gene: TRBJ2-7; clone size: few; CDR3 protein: CASSEPTSRRGGYEQYF; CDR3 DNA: TGTGCCAGCAGTGAACCGACGTCCCGCAGGGGTGGCTACGAGCAGTACTTC
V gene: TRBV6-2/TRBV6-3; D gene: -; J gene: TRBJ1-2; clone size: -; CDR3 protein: CASSYPKTGTFYGYTF; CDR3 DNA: TGTGCCAGCAGTTACCCGAAGACAGGCACCTTCTATGGCTACACCTTC
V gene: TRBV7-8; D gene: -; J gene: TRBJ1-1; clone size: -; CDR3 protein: CASSSHGAYTEAFF; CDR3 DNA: TGTGCCAGCAGCTCCCATGGGGCTTACACTGAAGCTTTCTTT
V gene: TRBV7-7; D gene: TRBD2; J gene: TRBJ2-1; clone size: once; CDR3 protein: CASSLDSGSIGEQFF; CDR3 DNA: TGTGCCAGCAGCTTAGACAGCGGGAGTATCGGTGAGCAGTTCTTC
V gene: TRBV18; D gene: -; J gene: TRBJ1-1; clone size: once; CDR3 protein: CASSPTENTEAFF; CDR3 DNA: TGTGCCAGCTCACCGACAGAGAACACTGAAGCTTTCTTT
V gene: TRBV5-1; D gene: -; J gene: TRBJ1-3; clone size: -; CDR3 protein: CASATGSGNTIYF; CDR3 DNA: TGCGCCAGCGCGACAGGCTCTGGAAACACCATATATTTT
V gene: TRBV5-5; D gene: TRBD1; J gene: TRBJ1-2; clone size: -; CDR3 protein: CASQQGNYGYTF; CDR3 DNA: TGTGCCAGCCAACAGGGGAACTATGGCTACACCTTC
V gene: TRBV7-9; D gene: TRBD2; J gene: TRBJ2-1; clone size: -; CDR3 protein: CASSPGLRSSYNEQFF; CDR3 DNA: TGTGCCAGCAGCCCGGGACTAAGGAGCTCCTACAATGAGCAGTTCTTC
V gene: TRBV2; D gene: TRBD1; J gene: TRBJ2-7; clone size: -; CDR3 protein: CASSEQGESYEQYF; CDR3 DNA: TGTGCCAGCAGTGAACAGGGGGAATCCTACGAGCAGTACTTC
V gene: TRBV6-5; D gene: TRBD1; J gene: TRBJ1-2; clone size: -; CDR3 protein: CATWRTGVGSYGYTF; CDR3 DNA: TGTGCTACATGGAGAACAGGGGTAGGCAGCTATGGCTACACCTTC
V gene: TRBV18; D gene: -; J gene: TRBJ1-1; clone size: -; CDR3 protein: CASSPYRDHTEAFF; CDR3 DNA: TGTGCCAGCTCGCCATACAGGGACCACACTGAAGCTTTCTTT
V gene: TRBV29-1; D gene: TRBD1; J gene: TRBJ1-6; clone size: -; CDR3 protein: CSVSAGTENSPLHF; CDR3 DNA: TGCAGCGTAAGTGCCGGGACAGAAAATTCACCCCTCCACTTT
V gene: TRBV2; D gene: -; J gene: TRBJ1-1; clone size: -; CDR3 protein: CASRSFGGYTEAFF; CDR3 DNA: TGTGCCAGCAGGTCCTTCGGGGGGTACACTGAAGCTTTCTTT
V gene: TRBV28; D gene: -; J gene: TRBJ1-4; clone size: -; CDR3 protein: CASSLSGGNEKLFF; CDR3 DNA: TGTGCCAGCAGTTTATCTGGGGGCAATGAAAAACTGTTTTTT
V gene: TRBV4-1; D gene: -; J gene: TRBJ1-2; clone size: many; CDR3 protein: CASSQDRSEANYGYTF; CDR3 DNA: TGCGCCAGCAGCCAAGATCGGTCGGAGGCTAACTATGGCTACACCTTC
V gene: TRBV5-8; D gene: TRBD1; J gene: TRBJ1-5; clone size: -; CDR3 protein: CASSLTSGTGGKFPQHF; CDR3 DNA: TGTGCCAGCAGCTTAACTTCCGGGACAGGGGGCAAGTTTCCCCAGCATTTT
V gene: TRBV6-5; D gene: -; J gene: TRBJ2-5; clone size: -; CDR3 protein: CASGGYQETQYF; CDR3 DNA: TGTGCCAGCGGGGGGTACCAAGAGACCCAGTACTTC
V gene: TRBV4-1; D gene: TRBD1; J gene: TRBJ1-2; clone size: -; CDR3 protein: CASSRYTGVYGYTF; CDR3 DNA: TGCGCCAGCAGCCGGTACACAGGGGTCTATGGCTACACCTTC
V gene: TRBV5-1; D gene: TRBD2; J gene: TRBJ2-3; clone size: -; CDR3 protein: CASSLAGMGTDTQYF; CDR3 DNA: TGCGCCAGCAGCTTAGCGGGAATGGGCACAGATACGCAGTATTTT
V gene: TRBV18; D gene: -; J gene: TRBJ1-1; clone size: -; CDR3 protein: CASSPPNPLNTEAFF; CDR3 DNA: TGTGCCAGCTCACCACCTAATCCGTTGAACACTGAAGCTTTCTTT
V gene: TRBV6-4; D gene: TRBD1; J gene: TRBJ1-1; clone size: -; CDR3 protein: CASSVDRATEAFF; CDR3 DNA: TGTGCCAGCAGTGTGGACAGGGCGACTGAAGCTTTCTTT
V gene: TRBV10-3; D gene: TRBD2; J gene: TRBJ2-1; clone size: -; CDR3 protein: CAAQSSGGYNEQFF; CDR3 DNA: TGTGCCGCCCAATCTAGCGGGGGTTACAATGAGCAGTTCTTC
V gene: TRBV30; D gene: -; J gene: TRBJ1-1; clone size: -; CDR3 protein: CAGGRVDTEAFF; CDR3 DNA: TGCGCGGGGGGGAGGGTGGATACTGAAGCTTTCTTT
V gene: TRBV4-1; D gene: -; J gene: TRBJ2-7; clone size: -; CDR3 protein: CASSQGGDFSYEQYF; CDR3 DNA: TGCGCCAGCAGCCAAGGCGGGGACTTCTCCTACGAGCAGTACTTC
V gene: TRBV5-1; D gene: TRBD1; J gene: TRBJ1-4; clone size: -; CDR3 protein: CASSIGQGGGEKLFF; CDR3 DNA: TGCGCCAGCAGCATCGGACAGGGAGGGGGTGAAAAACTGTTTTTT
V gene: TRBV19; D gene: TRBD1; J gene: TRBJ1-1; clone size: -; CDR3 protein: CASSIVARGRSEAFF; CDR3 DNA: TGTGCCAGTAGTATAGTCGCCAGGGGGAGGTCTGAAGCTTTCTTT
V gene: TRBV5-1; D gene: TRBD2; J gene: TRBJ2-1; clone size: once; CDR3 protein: CASSLGPSGTNEQFF; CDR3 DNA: TGCGCCAGCAGCTTGGGGCCTAGCGGGACTAATGAGCAGTTCTTC
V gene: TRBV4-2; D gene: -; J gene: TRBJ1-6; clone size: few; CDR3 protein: CASSQDYRTGSPLHF; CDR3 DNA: TGTGCCAGCAGCCAAGATTACAGAACCGGTTCACCCCTCCACTTT
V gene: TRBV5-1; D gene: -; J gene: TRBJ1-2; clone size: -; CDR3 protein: CASSGDSYGYTF; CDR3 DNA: TGCGCCAGCAGCGGCGACAGCTATGGCTACACCTTC
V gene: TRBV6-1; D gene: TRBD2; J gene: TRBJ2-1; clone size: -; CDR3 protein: CASSELAGVGEQFF; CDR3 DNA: TGTGCCAGCAGTGAACTAGCGGGAGTTGGCGAGCAGTTCTTC